The 21 T cell receptor beta chains given below trace back to one sample, sequenced in a study of CD4 T cells in relation to SARS-CoV-2 and coronaviruses. Only in-frame clones appear in the TCRdb table, and some are missing; sequencing was by immunoSEQ multiplex PCR. The sample contains some 23,000 clones, 70% to 80% of which appear only once. CD4+ T cells from unexposed donors were obtained before the COVID-19 pandemic (2011-2018). CD4+ T cells were isolated from the cells after about nine days of culture. Their antigen targets remain unknown. Sequenced sample: CD4+ T cells from PBMCs, cultured in vitro. Receptors were obtained from a human donor in good health.

This chain links TRBV19 with TRBJ2-7; possibly TRBD1 or TRBD2 for D (5 bases each). Trimming removed 6 bases at V and 12 bases at J, with 18 bases between. Germline values: CDR1 LNHDA, CDR2 SQIVND (reference sequence). CDR3 length: 12 amino acids. CDR3 region: CASSNRDLSLYF. The CDR3 DNA reads TGTGCCAGTAGCAACCGGGACCTTTCATTGTACTTC.

This clone has just a few counts. The CDR3 here is CASSPGQSDTQYF. In nucleotides, the CDR3 is TGCGCCAGCTCCCCCGGGCAGTCAGATACGCAGTATTTT. V and J are TRBV10-1 and TRBJ2-3; D is unresolved. The germline CDR1 and CDR2 sequences are WNHNN and SYGVQD (reference sequence). The CDR3 contains 13 residues. Between the trimmed V and J ends, which lost 8 bases and 4 bases, there was a span of 13 bases.

The chain links TRBV7-9 to TRBJ1-1; no reliable D call. Trimming removed 5 bases from V and 6 bases from J, with 13 bases in between. Per germline, CDR1 SEHNR and CDR2 FQNEAQ (reference sequence). The CDR3 consists of 13 residues. CDR3 sequence (DNA): TGTGCCAGCAGCAGTCGGGAGGGCGCTGAAGCTTTCTTT. Its translation is CASSSREGAEAFF.

This chain links TRBV7-3 with TRBJ2-2, with D hard to call. From germline, CDR1 is SGHTA and CDR2 FQGTGA. V was cut by 5 bases and J by 2 bases, with 6 bases left in between. The CDR3 totals 13 residues. CDR3 residues: CASSRANTGELFF. The DNA of the CDR3 is TGTGCCAGCAGCCGAGCAAACACCGGGGAGCTGTTTTTT. Variable domain in full (rest from reference TRBV7-3 and TRBJ2-2): GAGVSQTPSNKVTEKGKYVELRCDPISGHTALYWYRQSLGQGPEFLIYFQGTGAADDSGLPNDRFFAVRPEGSVSTLKIQRTERGDSAVYLCASSRANTGELFFGEGSRLTVL.

The chain is built from TRBV4-2 and TRBJ2-1, with 7 nucleotides matching TRBD2. CDR3 length: 14 amino acids. Germline-derived CDR1 and CDR2 are LGHNA and YNFKEQ. J was trimmed by 6 bases and V by 3 bases; bases with no gene match: 5. The CDR3 region is CASSQGLLSNEQFF. CDR3 nucleotide sequence: TGTGCCAGCAGCCAGGGACTACTCAGCAATGAGCAGTTCTTC.

This chain joins TRBV5-1 and TRBJ2-3, with 11 bases identical to TRBD1. V dropped 4 bases and J dropped 0; count of bases not matched to a gene: 4. There are 16 residues in the CDR3. Germline values: CDR1 SGHRS, CDR2 YFSETQ. The CDR3 protein is CASSHRDRGSTDTQYF. The DNA of the CDR3 is TGCGCCAGCAGCCACCGGGACAGGGGGAGCACAGATACGCAGTATTTT. Full variable domain (missing parts from reference TRBV5-1 and TRBJ2-3): KAGVTQTPRYLIKTRGQQVTLSCSPISGHRSVSWYQQTPGQGLQFLFEYFSETQRNKGNFPGRFSGRQFSNSRSEMNVSTLELGDSALYLCASSHRDRGSTDTQYFGPGTRLTVL.

This chain connects TRBV7-9 to TRBJ2-7; weak D call: TRBD1 (6 bases). Germline CDR1 SEHNR, CDR2 FQNEAQ (reference sequence). Trimming removed 5 bases at V and 6 bases at J, with 14 bases between. The length of the CDR3 is 13 residues. The CDR3 protein is CASSTPPGVEQYF. In DNA, the CDR3 is TGTGCCAGCAGCACGCCCCCAGGGGTCGAGCAGTACTTC.

This chain uses TRBV19 with TRBJ2-5, with TRBD2 matching over 9 bases. Per the germline V gene, CDR1 is LNHDA and CDR2 is SQIVND (reference sequence). V lost 3 bases and J lost 5; bases outside the gene matches: 4. The CDR3 has 14 residues. As DNA, the CDR3 is TGTGCCAGTAGTATGGCGGGAGGGCTCGAGACCCAGTACTTC. It is translated as CASSMAGGLETQYF.

The V and J genes are TRBV7-3 and TRBJ1-1, with D possibly being TRBD1 (5 bases). Per germline, CDR1 SGHTA and CDR2 FQGTGA. V was clipped by 1 base and J by 4 bases, with 16 bases between them. CDR3 length equals 16 residues. In nucleotides, the CDR3 is TGTGCCAGCAGCTTAAATGGAGGGGAGAGTGCCACTGAAGCTTTCTTT. This translates into CASSLNGGESATEAFF. The full variable domain, with the rest looked up from reference TRBV7-3 and TRBJ1-1, is GAGVSQTPSNKVTEKGKYVELRCDPISGHTALYWYRQSLGQGPEFLIYFQGTGAADDSGLPNDRFFAVRPEGSVSTLKIQRTERGDSAVYLCASSLNGGESATEAFFGQGTRLTVV.

The rearrangement uses TRBV19 and TRBJ2-7; weak D call: TRBD1 (6 bases). V dropped 5 bases and J dropped 0 bases, with 11 bases sitting between them. Germline V gene data show CDR1 as LNHDA and CDR2 as SQIVND (reference sequence). This CDR3 contains 14 residues. Written as DNA, the CDR3 is TGTGCCAGTAGTGGACAGTCGAGCTCCTACGAGCAGTACTTC. Residues: CASSGQSSSYEQYF.

This clone was detected a few times. The gene calls are TRBV30 and TRBJ2-1, with no clear D. Trimming shortened V by 3 bases and J by 15 bases, and 21 bases separated the two germline ends. The V gene's germline CDR1 is GTSNPN and CDR2 SVGIG (reference sequence). The CDR3 loop spans 13 amino acids. The CDR3 region is CAWSSTVRPDPFF. The DNA for the CDR3 is TGTGCCTGGAGCTCGACTGTGCGCCCCGATCCGTTCTTC.

This chain joins TRBV9 and TRBJ1-4; perhaps TRBD1 as D (6 bases). CDR1 SGDLS and CDR2 YYNGEE come from the germline V gene. V lost 0 bases and J 8 bases, leaving 11 bases between the germline ends. The CDR3 is 14 residues long. The CDR3 bases are TGTGCCAGCAGCGTAGATGTAGGGGGGGAAAAACTGTTTTTT. Translating it yields CASSVDVGGEKLFF.

This chain connects TRBV9 to TRBJ1-1; D is uncertain. Trimming pared 0 bases from V and 1 base from J, leaving 7 bases between. This CDR3 has 14 amino acids. In germline, CDR1 is SGDLS, CDR2 YYNGEE. CDR3 sequence reads: CASSVGDTNTEAFF. CDR3 bases: TGTGCCAGCAGCGTAGGAGACACGAACACTGAAGCTTTCTTT.

The CDR3 bases are TGCGCCAGCAGCTGGACAGGTCAGGGTAATTCACCCCTCCACTTT. It specifies CASSWTGQGNSPLHF. The chain employs TRBV4-3 and TRBJ1-6; 7 bases agree with TRBD1. The CDR3 extends over 15 amino acids. Germline trimming cut 5 bases from V and 6 bases from J; bases unmatched to any gene: 7. Per germline, CDR1 LGHNA and CDR2 YSLEER.

The V and J genes are TRBV6-2 or TRBV6-3 and TRBJ1-1; D possibly corresponds to TRBD1 (6 bases). The CDR3 runs to 15 residues. Germline V gene sequence: CDR1 MNHEY, CDR2 SVGEGT. V was trimmed by 5 bases and J by 2 bases, leaving 15 bases between them. The DNA for the CDR3 is TGTGCCAGCAGTAACGGGGGGGCAGGTAACACTGAAGCTTTCTTT. Amino acid sequence: CASSNGGAGNTEAFF.

This chain links TRBV28 with TRBJ2-1; 7 bases agree with TRBD2. The CDR3 loop spans 15 amino acids. Trimming at V came to 3 bases and at J to 4 bases, leaving 6 bases not matched to a gene. In germline, CDR1 is MDHEN, CDR2 SYDVKM. The CDR3 spells CASSLDGGGYNEQFF. CDR3 DNA sequence: TGTGCCAGCAGTTTGGACGGGGGAGGGTACAATGAGCAGTTCTTC.

This clone showed up just a few times. This chain connects TRBV7-8 to TRBJ1-5; 8 positions agree with TRBD1. This CDR3 comprises 13 residues. Losses at the gene ends were 5 bases for V and 9 bases for J; bases not matched to a gene: 6. The V gene's germline CDR1 is SGHVS and CDR2 FQNEAQ. In DNA form, the CDR3 reads TGTGCCAGCAGCGCAATGGGGACAGGGCCCCAGCATTTT. Protein product: CASSAMGTGPQHF.

The J gene is TRBJ2-1, the V gene TRBV7-2; a possible D gene is TRBD2 (5 bases). V was shortened by 8 bases and J by 3 bases, with 5 bases between the two germline ends. The CDR3 extends over 11 amino acids. In germline, CDR1 is SGHTA, CDR2 FQGNSA. The CDR3 region has the DNA TGTGCCAGCGCGGGCTACAATGAGCAGTTCTTC. Protein product: CASAGYNEQFF.

This clone was counted between two and nine times. This sequence joins TRBV11-2 and TRBJ2-5; no definite D call. V gave up 5 bases and J gave up 4 bases, with 8 bases separating them. Germline V gene data show CDR1 as SGHAT and CDR2 as FQNNGV. The CDR3 has 12 residues. CDR3 sequence (DNA): TGTGCCAGCAGCCTAGGCAGAGAGACCCAGTACTTC. Protein: CASSLGRETQYF.

The sample holds a few counts of this clone. The DNA of the CDR3 is TGTGCCAGCAGCCCCCAGGGTAGCAATCAGCCCCAGCATTTT. Protein: CASSPQGSNQPQHF. This chain uses TRBV7-9 with TRBJ1-5; possible D gene TRBD1, 5 bases. This CDR3 has 14 amino acids. Trimming took off 5 bases at V and 0 bases at J, with 8 bases between the two ends. The V gene's germline CDR1 is SEHNR and CDR2 FQNEAQ (reference sequence).

The CDR3 DNA reads as TGTGCCAGCAGCACCCAGGGGGGCTATGGCTACACCTTC. Translating gives CASSTQGGYGYTF. The V gene is TRBV5-6, the J gene TRBJ1-2; 7 bases agree with TRBD1. From germline, CDR1 is SGHDT and CDR2 YYEEEE. V was clipped by 4 bases and J by 4 bases; unmatched bases: 4. The CDR3 sequence is 13 residues long.